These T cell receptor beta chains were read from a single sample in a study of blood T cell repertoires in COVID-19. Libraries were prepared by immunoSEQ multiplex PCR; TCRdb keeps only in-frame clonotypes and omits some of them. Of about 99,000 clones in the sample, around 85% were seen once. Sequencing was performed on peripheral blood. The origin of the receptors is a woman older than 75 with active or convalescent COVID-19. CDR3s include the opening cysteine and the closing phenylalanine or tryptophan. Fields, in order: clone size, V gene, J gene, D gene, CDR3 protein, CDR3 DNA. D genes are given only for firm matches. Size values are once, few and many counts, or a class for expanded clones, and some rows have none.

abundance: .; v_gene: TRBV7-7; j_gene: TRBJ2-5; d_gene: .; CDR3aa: CASSLVSGEQETQYF; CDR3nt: TGTGCTAGCAGCTTAGTGTCCGGAGAGCAGGAGACCCAGTACTTC
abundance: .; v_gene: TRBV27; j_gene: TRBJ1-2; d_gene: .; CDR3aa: CASSSPGTNDGYTF; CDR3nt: TGTGCCAGCAGTTCCCCTGGGACAAATGATGGCTACACCTTC
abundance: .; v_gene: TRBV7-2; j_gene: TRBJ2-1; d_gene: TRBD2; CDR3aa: CASSSGLRVVEQFF; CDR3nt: TGTGCCAGCAGCTCGGGACTACGGGTTGTCGAGCAGTTCTTC
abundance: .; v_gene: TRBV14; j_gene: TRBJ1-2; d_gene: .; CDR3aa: CASSQGGRLANYGYTF; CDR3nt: TGTGCCAGCAGCCAAGGAGGGCGGTTAGCTAACTATGGCTACACCTTC
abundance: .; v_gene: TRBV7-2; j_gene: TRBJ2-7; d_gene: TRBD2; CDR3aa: CASSYSGTSGGQEQYF; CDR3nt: TGTGCCAGCAGCTATTCCGGGACTAGCGGGGGTCAGGAGCAGTACTTC
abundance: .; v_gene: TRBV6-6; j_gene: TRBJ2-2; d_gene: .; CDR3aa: CASTSGVRRGIGELFF; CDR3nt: TGTGCCAGCACTTCCGGGGTCAGGCGAGGTATCGGGGAGCTGTTTTTT
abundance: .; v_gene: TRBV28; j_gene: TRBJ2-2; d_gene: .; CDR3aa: CASSFEARELFF; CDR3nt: TGTGCCAGCAGTTTCGAGGCCCGGGAGCTGTTTTTT
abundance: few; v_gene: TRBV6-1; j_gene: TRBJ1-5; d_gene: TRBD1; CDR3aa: CASSELGGRVNQPQHF; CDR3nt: TGTGCCAGCAGTGAGTTAGGGGGCAGGGTCAATCAGCCCCAGCATTTT
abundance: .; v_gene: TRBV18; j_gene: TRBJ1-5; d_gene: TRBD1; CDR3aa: CASSPTGTQPQHF; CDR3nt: TGTGCCAGCTCACCGACAGGGACTCAGCCCCAGCATTTT
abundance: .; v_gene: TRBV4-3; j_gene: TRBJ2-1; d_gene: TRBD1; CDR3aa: CASSRRTGGHEQFF; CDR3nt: TGCGCCAGCTCCCGGAGGACAGGGGGTCATGAGCAGTTCTTC
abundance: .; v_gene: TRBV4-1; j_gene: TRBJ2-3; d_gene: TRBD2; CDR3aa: CASSSSGRSDTDTQYF; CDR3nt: TGCGCCAGCAGCTCTAGCGGGAGATCTGACACAGATACGCAGTATTTT
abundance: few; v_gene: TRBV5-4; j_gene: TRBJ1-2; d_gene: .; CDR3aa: CASSLAGRNRNYGYTF; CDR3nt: TGTGCCAGCAGCTTGGCCGGCAGAAACAGAAACTATGGCTACACCTTC
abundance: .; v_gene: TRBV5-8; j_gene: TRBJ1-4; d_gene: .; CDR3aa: CASSSPQGKKLFF; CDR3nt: TGTGCCAGCAGCTCCCCCCAGGGGAAAAAACTGTTTTTT
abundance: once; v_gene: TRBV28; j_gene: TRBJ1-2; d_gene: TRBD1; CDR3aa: CASSLSGGRDYGYTF; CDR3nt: TGTGCCAGCAGTTTATCAGGGGGTAGGGACTATGGCTACACCTTC
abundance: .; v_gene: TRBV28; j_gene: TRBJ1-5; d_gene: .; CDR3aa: CASSLPGEHQPQHF; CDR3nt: TGTGCCAGCAGTTTACCGGGGGAGCATCAGCCCCAGCATTTT
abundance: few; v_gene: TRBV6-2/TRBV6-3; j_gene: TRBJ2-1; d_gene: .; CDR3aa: CASSYFINEQFF; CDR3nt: TGTGCCAGCAGTTATTTTATCAATGAGCAGTTCTTC
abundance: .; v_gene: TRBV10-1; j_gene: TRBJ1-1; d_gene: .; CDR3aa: CASRVPNAGNTEAFF; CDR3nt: TGCGCCAGCAGGGTTCCTAACGCGGGGAACACTGAAGCTTTCTTT
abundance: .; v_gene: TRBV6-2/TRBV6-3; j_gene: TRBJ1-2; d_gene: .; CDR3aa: CASSYEGRGGYTF; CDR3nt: TGTGCCAGCAGTTACGAGGGCCGAGGCGGCTACACCTTC
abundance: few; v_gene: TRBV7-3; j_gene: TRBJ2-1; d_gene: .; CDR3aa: CASSFTGKNNEQFF; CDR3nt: TGTGCCAGCAGCTTTACGGGTAAGAACAATGAGCAGTTCTTC
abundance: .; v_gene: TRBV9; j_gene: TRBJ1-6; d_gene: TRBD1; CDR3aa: CASSVASGQGIIPLHF; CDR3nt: TGTGCCAGCAGCGTAGCATCGGGACAGGGTATTATTCCCCTCCACTTT